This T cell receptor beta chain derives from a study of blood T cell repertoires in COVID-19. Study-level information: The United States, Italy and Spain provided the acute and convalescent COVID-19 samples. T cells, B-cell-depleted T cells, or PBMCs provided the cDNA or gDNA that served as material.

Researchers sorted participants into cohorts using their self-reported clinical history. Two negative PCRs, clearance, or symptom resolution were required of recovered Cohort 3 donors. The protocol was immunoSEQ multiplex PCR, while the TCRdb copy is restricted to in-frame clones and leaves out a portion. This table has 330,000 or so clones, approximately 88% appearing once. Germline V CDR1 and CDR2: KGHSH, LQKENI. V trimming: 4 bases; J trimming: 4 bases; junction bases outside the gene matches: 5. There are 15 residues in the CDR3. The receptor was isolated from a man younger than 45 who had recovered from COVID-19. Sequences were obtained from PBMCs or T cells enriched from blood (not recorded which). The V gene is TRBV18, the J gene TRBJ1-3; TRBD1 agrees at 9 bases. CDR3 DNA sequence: TGTGCCAGCTCACAGGGACAGGGTCGAGGAAACACCATATATTTT. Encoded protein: CASSQGQGRGNTIYF.